Described below is a single TCR beta chain sequence and its context. Antigen: not known. The entry originates in a study of T cell responses to AZD1222 COVID-19 vaccine. The data were produced by immunoSEQ multiplex PCR, yet TCRdb's version contains in-frame clones alone and is incomplete. The data show fewer than 250,000 clones, about 93% seen once. Study-wide points: Compared with day 0, the breadth and depth of the Spike-specific TCR repertoire rose significantly after two doses of AZD1222. Repertoires in all cases were sampled only once the peak T cell response had passed. Baseline testing showed seropositivity in only a handful of AZD1222 recipients. Most donors were white British and more were female, and clonal diversity was possibly underestimated.

Sequenced material: peripheral blood, taken on day 0 of MenACWY control vaccination. This TCR came from an adult in good health.

In DNA form, the CDR3 reads TGTGCCAGCAGAGTTGACAGGGGTGGGGATGAAGCTTTCTTT. It codes for CASRVDRGGDEAFF. The chain couples TRBV6-5 to TRBJ1-1, with 8 bases lining up with TRBD1. Germline V gene data show CDR1 as MNHEY and CDR2 as SVGAGI. The CDR3 consists of 14 residues. V was pared by 6 bases and J by 7 bases, with 10 bases of the junction left unmatched.